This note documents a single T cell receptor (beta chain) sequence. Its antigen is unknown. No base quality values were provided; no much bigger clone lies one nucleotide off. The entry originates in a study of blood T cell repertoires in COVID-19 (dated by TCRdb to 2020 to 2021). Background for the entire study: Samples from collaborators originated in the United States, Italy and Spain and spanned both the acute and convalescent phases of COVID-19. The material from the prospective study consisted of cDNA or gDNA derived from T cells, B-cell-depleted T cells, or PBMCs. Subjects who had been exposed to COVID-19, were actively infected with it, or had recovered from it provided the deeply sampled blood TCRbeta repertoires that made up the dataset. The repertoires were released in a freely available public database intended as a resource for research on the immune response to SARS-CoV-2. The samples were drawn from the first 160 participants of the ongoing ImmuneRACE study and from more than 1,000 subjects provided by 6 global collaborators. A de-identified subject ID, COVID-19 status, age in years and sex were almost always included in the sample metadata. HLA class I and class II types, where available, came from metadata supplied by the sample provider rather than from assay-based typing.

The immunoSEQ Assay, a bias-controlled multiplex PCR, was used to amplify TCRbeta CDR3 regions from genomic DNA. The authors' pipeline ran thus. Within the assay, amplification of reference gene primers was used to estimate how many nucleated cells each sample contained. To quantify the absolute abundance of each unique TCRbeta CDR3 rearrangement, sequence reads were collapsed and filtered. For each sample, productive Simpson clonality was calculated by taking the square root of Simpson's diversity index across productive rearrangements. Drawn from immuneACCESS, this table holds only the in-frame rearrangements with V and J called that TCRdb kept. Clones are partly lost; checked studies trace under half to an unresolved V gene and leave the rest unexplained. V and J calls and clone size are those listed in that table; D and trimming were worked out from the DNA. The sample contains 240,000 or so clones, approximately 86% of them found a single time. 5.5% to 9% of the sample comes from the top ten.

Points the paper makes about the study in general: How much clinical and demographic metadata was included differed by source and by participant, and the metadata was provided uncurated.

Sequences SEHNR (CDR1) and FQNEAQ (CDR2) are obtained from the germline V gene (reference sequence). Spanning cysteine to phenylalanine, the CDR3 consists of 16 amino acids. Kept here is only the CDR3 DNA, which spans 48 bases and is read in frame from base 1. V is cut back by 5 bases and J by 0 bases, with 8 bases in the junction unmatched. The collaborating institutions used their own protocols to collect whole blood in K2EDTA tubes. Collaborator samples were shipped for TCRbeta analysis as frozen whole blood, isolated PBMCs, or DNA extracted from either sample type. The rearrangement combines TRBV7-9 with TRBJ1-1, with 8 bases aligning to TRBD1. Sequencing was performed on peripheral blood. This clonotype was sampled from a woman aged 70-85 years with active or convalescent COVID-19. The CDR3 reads CASSDPLTGVNTEAFF. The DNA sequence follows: TGTGCCAGCAGCGACCCTCTGACAGGGGTGAACACTGAAGCTTTCTTT.